The rows below give T cell receptor beta chains drawn from one sample of a study of T cells in localized non-small cell lung cancer. TCRdb keeps only in-frame clones here, not all; method: immunoSEQ multiplex PCR. The table lists under 75,000 clones, about nine tenths of them singletons. Specimen: peripheral blood, collected before any cancer treatment. The receptor source for this set is a male donor aged 60 or older with stage III squamous cell lung carcinoma. CDR3s include the opening cysteine and the closing phenylalanine or tryptophan. The D gene is left open where the match is weak. Part of the rows lack a size; the others show once, few, many or a class for expanded clones.

d_call	j_call	clone_size	v_call	cdr3_aa	cdr3_nt
TRBD1	TRBJ1-1	NA	TRBV6-1	CASSMSGGTEAFF	TGTGCCAGCAGTATGTCAGGGGGGACTGAAGCTTTCTTT
NA	TRBJ1-2	NA	TRBV7-2	CASSLSKGGYTF	TGTGCCAGCAGCTTAAGCAAGGGCGGCTACACCTTC
NA	TRBJ2-3	once	TRBV10-3	CAISELGRTDTQYF	TGTGCCATCAGTGAGTTGGGACGCACAGATACGCAGTATTTT
NA	TRBJ2-6	once	TRBV4-3	CASSQEGAGANVLTF	TGCGCCAGCAGCCAAGAGGGGGCTGGGGCCAACGTCCTGACTTTC
TRBD2	TRBJ2-1	NA	TRBV14	CASSPRTSGGNEQFF	TGTGCCAGCAGCCCGCGGACTAGCGGGGGTAATGAGCAGTTCTTC
TRBD2	TRBJ2-1	NA	TRBV2	CAGIRGGSYNEQFF	TGTGCCGGGATCCGGGGGGGCTCCTACAATGAGCAGTTCTTC
NA	TRBJ1-1	NA	TRBV10-3	CAAGGRQAFF	TGTGCCGCCGGGGGCAGGCAAGCTTTCTTT
NA	TRBJ1-1	NA	TRBV14	CASSPVGIRGTEAFF	TGTGCCAGCAGCCCCGTAGGGATCAGGGGAACTGAAGCTTTCTTT
NA	TRBJ1-6	NA	TRBV2	CASKSPSSTLHF	TGTGCCAGCAAATCCCCCAGCAGTACCCTCCACTTT
NA	TRBJ2-3	NA	TRBV19	CASSIGQYGTDTQYF	TGTGCCAGTAGTATAGGACAGTACGGCACAGATACGCAGTATTTT
TRBD2	TRBJ2-5	NA	TRBV28	CASSPPGLAEGETQYF	TGTGCCAGCAGCCCCCCGGGACTAGCTGAAGGGGAGACCCAGTACTTC
NA	TRBJ2-5	few	TRBV19	CASRTGQGGRETQYF	TGTGCCAGTAGGACGGGACAAGGGGGACGGGAGACCCAGTACTTC
TRBD1	TRBJ1-1	NA	TRBV7-9	CASSILDRGGTEAFF	TGTGCCAGCAGCATCCTCGACAGGGGTGGAACTGAAGCTTTCTTT